These 6 T cell receptor beta chains share one sample of origin, sequenced in a study of shared clonotypes between healthy human individuals. Assay: immunoSEQ multiplex PCR; the TCRdb copy retains only in-frame clones and omits some. The table records roughly 1,500,000 clones, roughly 98.5% of them present only once. The source material was naive CD4+ T cells sorted from blood. This sample's subset: CD45RA+ positively selected. The source is a man aged 25-45 years in good health.

The genes are TRBV30 and TRBJ2-2, with 11 positions matching TRBD2. V lost 0 bases and J lost 4; bases outside the gene matches: 1. This CDR3 comprises 15 residues. Germline CDR1 reads GTSNPN; CDR2 reads SVGIG (reference sequence). The CDR3 DNA reads TGTGCCTGGAGTGTACTAGCGGGAGTCACCGGGGAGCTGTTTTTT. It encodes CAWSVLAGVTGELFF.

The J gene is TRBJ2-3, the V gene TRBV7-8; 11 nucleotides align to TRBD2. This CDR3 comprises 15 residues. Germline CDR1 and CDR2: SGHVS and FQNEAQ. The ends lost 6 bases at V and 9 bases at J; junction bases unmatched: 11. The CDR3 protein is CASSTVAGGLVTQYF. The CDR3 coding sequence is TGTGCCAGCAGTACCGTAGCGGGAGGGCTGGTCACGCAGTATTTT.

A remark on this clone: Because the CDR3 is missing its conserved closing phenylalanine or tryptophan, this is likely a read error. This chain joins TRBV7-2 and TRBJ2-7, with no clear D. The CDR3 covers 11 residues. Germline CDR1 and CDR2: SGHTA and FQGNSA. Trimming cost V 4 bases and J 6 bases, with 7 bases left between them. This chain's CDR3 is CASSSNLEQYL. The CDR3 bases are TGTGCCAGCAGCTCCAATCTCGAGCAGTACCTC.

The chain recombines TRBV7-2 with TRBJ1-5; weak D call: TRBD1 (6 bases). V was pared by 5 bases and J by 3 bases, with 14 bases between. Germline values: CDR1 SGHTA, CDR2 FQGNSA. CDR3 length: 15 amino acids. DNA of the CDR3: TGTGCCAGCAGCCCCCGTACAGGGTTCAATCAGCCCCAGCATTTT. It codes for CASSPRTGFNQPQHF. Full variable domain (outside the CDR3, taken from reference TRBV7-2 and TRBJ1-5): GAGVSQSPSNKVTEKGKDVELRCDPISGHTALYWYRQSLGQGLEFLIYFQGNSAPDKSGLPSDRFSAERTGGSVSTLTIQRTQQEDSAVYLCASSPRTGFNQPQHFGDGTRLSIL.

V and J are TRBV9 and TRBJ1-5; TRBD1 might be the D (6 bases). Germline lookup yields CDR1 SGDLS and CDR2 YYNGEE. The length of the CDR3 is 15 residues. V was cut by 4 bases and J by 6 bases, with 17 bases left in between. The CDR3 spells CASSRFGGAGQPQHF. The CDR3 coding sequence is TGTGCCAGCAGCCGGTTTGGGGGGGCAGGTCAGCCCCAGCATTTT.

The chain has TRBV10-3 and TRBJ1-1; 11 positions agree with TRBD1. Per germline, CDR1 ENHRY and CDR2 SYGVKD. The V segment lost 10 bases and the J segment 5 bases; nucleotides outside the gene matches: 9. There are 14 residues in the CDR3. CDR3 loop: CATTDRGLGTEAFF. CDR3 nucleotide sequence: TGTGCCACGACGGACAGGGGGCTGGGGACTGAAGCTTTCTTT.